The 10 T cell receptor beta chains reported below all come from one sample, sequenced in a study of blood T cell repertoires in COVID-19. The protocol was immunoSEQ multiplex PCR, while the TCRdb copy is restricted to in-frame clones and leaves out a portion. The sample has tens of thousands of clones, less than 95% seen once; the top ten hold 0.52%. The sequenced sample consisted of peripheral blood. All receptors derive from a man in his fifties or sixties with COVID-19, enrolled during active disease.

The genes are TRBV9 and TRBJ2-3, with TRBD1 matching 8 bases. The CDR3 runs to 15 residues. The trim removed 2 bases at V and 3 bases at J, leaving 5 bases unmatched. Germline assignment: CDR1 SGDLS and CDR2 YYNGEE. CDR3 in amino acids: CASSVWTGRTDTQYF. In DNA form, the CDR3 reads TGTGCCAGCAGCGTTTGGACAGGGCGGACAGATACGCAGTATTTT.

This clone appeared once. The chain is built from TRBV29-1 and TRBJ2-7; D unclear. Trimming left V 1 base short and J 4 bases short, with 11 bases between. Germline loops: CDR1 SQVTM, CDR2 ANQGSEA. CDR3 length: 13 amino acids. DNA of the CDR3: TGCAGCGTTGAAGCAGGCGTTCCATACGAGCAGTACTTC. Its translation: CSVEAGVPYEQYF.

This chain uses TRBV30 with TRBJ1-3; D possibly corresponds to TRBD1 (5 bases). V lost 0 bases and J lost 2, with 8 bases in between. This CDR3 has 14 residues. The germline gives CDR1 GTSNPN, CDR2 SVGIG (reference sequence). CDR3 in amino acids: CAWSVKTAGNTIYF. The DNA of the CDR3 is TGTGCCTGGAGTGTAAAGACAGCTGGAAACACCATATATTTT.

Only one count was recorded for this clone. This rearrangement joins TRBV5-1 to TRBJ2-2; a possible D gene is TRBD1 (6 bases). Per the germline V gene, CDR1 is SGHRS and CDR2 is YFSETQ. With 2 bases removed from V and 0 bases from J, the gap between germline ends came to 8 bases. CDR3 length: 15 amino acids. CDR3 in amino acids: CASSFGGPNTGELFF. In DNA, the CDR3 is TGCGCCAGCAGCTTTGGGGGCCCGAACACCGGGGAGCTGTTTTTT.

J is TRBJ2-3 and V is TRBV7-8; TRBD2 matches at 13 bases. CDR3 length equals 16 residues. The germline gives CDR1 SGHVS, CDR2 FQNEAQ. V was pared by 5 bases and J by 3 bases, with 5 bases of the junction left unmatched. This CDR3 reads CASSARLAGGTDTQYF. Written as DNA, the CDR3 is TGTGCCAGCAGCGCCAGACTAGCGGGAGGTACAGATACGCAGTATTTT.

The chain combines TRBV6-5 with TRBJ2-7; 7 nucleotides match TRBD1. Germline CDR1 and CDR2: MNHEY and SVGAGI. V was pared by 2 bases and J by 6 bases, with 10 bases of the junction left unmatched. CDR3 length: 15 amino acids. The CDR3 sequence is CASSYGGQRFGEQYF. The CDR3 coding sequence is TGTGCCAGCAGTTACGGGGGACAGCGGTTCGGCGAGCAGTACTTC.

The chain uses TRBV30 and TRBJ2-1; D is uncertain. Germline V gene sequence: CDR1 GTSNPN, CDR2 SVGIG (reference sequence). The CDR3 totals 13 residues. V shed 2 bases and J shed 0 bases, with 5 bases lying between them. The CDR3 protein is CAWSLSSYNEQFF. CDR3 DNA: TGTGCCTGGAGTCTTAGCTCCTACAATGAGCAGTTCTTC.

This rearrangement joins TRBV2 to TRBJ1-3; D is uncertain. Per the germline V gene, CDR1 is SNHLY and CDR2 is FYNNEI. The CDR3 covers 14 residues. Trimming stripped 5 bases from V and 4 bases from J, with 12 bases between. The CDR3 region has the DNA TGTGCCAGCAGTCTCCCTTCCAGGGGAAACACCATATATTTT. This sequence encodes CASSLPSRGNTIYF.

CDR3 residues: CASSLRTGGTEAFF. The CDR3 region has the DNA TGTGCCAGCAGTCTTCGGACAGGGGGGACTGAAGCTTTCTTT. The chain carries TRBV6-5 and TRBJ1-1; TRBD1 matches at 10 bases. V trimming: 5 bases; J trimming: 5 bases; junction bases outside the gene matches: 5. Germline-derived CDR1 and CDR2 are MNHEY and SVGAGI. CDR3 size: 14 residues.

The rearrangement links TRBV10-3 to TRBJ2-1; TRBD2 matches 12 bases. The CDR3 runs to 14 residues. V shed 9 bases and J 5 bases; nucleotides not matched to a gene: 5. Germline CDR1 reads ENHRY; CDR2 reads SYGVKD. CDR3 DNA: TGTGCCATTCGAAGGACTAGCGGGGACAATGAGCAGTTCTTC. Translation: CAIRRTSGDNEQFF.